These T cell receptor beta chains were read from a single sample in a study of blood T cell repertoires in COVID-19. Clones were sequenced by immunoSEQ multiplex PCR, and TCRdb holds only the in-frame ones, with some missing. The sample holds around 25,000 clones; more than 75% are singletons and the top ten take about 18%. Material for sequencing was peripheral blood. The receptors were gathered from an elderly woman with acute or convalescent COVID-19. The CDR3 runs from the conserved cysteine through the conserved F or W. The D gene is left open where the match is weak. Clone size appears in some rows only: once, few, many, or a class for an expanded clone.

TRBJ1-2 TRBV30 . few TGTGCCTCCCCGGATCCCTGGGGGGATGGCTACACCTTC CASPDPWGDGYTF
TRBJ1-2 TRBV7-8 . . TGTGCCAGCAGCTTACTGGAGGGAATTTATGGCTACACCTTC CASSLLEGIYGYTF
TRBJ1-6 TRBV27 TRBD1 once TGTGCCAGCAGTTTGGGACAGCAAAATTCACCCCTCCACTTT CASSLGQQNSPLHF
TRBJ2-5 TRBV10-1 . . TGCGCCAGCAGTGAGTACGGGGAGACCCAGTACTTC CASSEYGETQYF
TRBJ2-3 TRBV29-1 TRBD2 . TGCAGCGTGGGACTAGCGGCTAGCACAGATACGCAGTATTTT CSVGLAASTDTQYF
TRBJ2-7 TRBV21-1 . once TGTGCCAGCAGACTAGACAGGCCAGAATACGAGCAGTACTTC CASRLDRPEYEQYF
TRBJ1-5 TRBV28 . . TGTGCCACCTTGCCCCACGGGAATAGCAATCAGCCCCAGCATTTT CATLPHGNSNQPQHF
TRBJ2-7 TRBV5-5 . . TGTGCCAGCAGCTTGGAAGGGGTCCGATTCTACGAGCAGTACTTC CASSLEGVRFYEQYF
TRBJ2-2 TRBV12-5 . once TGTGCTAGTGGCCAGGGCCTAGTCTCCGGGGAGCTGTTTTTT CASGQGLVSGELFF
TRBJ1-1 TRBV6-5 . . TGTGCCGCGAGACAGGACGACAACGAAGCTTTCTTT CAARQDDNEAFF
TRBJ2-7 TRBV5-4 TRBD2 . TGTGCCAGCAGCGGGGGACTAGCGGGAGTAGGTTACGAGCAGTACTTC CASSGGLAGVGYEQYF
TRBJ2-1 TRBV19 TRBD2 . TGTGCCAGTAGTATAAGCCGACTAGCGGAGCAGTTCTTC CASSISRLAEQFF
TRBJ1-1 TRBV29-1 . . TGCAGCGTTGAAGGTTTGTCGGGAGTAGGCCTTGAAGCTTTCTTT CSVEGLSGVGLEAFF
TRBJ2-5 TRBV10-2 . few TGCGCCAGCAGTGAAGTGGGGCGGCGAGAGACCCAGTACTTC CASSEVGRRETQYF
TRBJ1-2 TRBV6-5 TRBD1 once TGTGCCAGCAGACAAGGGACAGGAGGGAACTATGGCTACACCTTC CASRQGTGGNYGYTF
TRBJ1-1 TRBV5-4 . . TGTGCCAGCAGCTTGGGACAAGTGAACACTGAAGCTTTCTTT CASSLGQVNTEAFF
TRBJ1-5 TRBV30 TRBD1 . TGTGCCTGGGGAGGGACAGGCTATCAGCCCCAGCATTTT CAWGGTGYQPQHF
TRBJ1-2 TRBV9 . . TGTGCCAGCAGCGGCCAACAAGGAGACTATGGCTACACCTTC CASSGQQGDYGYTF
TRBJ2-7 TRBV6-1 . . TGTGCCAGCAGACTGGACAGTCGGCAGTACTTC CASRLDSRQYF
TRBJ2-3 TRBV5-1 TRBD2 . TGCGCCAGCAGCTCCCGGACTAGCGGGGGGTTCACAGATACGCAGTATTTT CASSSRTSGGFTDTQYF
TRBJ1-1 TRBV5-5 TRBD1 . TGTGCCAGCAGCCAGGCCCCGACAGGGCTTGAAGCTTTCTTT CASSQAPTGLEAFF
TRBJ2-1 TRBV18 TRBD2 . TGTGCCAGCTCACCACCCCCTAGCGGGGGCATGAATGAGCAGTTCTTC CASSPPPSGGMNEQFF
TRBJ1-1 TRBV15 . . TGTGCCACCAGCAGAGAGTCCCCAAACACTGAAGCTTTCTTT CATSRESPNTEAFF
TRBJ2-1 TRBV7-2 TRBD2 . TGTGCCAGCAGCTCGGGACTAGCGGGGCAGTCGGGGTTCTTC CASSSGLAGQSGFF
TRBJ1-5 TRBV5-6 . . TGTGCCAGCAGCTTGGGTCGGGGGGCGCGAAGCAATCAGCCCCAGCATTTT CASSLGRGARSNQPQHF
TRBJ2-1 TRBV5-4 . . TGTGCCAGCAGCACCCAGGGCCTTAATGAGCAGTTCTTC CASSTQGLNEQFF
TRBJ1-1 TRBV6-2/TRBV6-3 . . TGTGCCAGCAGTTCCTCTATAGGCGGGTATAACACTGAAGCTTTCTTT CASSSSIGGYNTEAFF
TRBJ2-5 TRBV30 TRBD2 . TGTGCCTGGATAGGAGCGGGGATACAAGAGACCCAGTACTTC CAWIGAGIQETQYF
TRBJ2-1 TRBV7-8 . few TGTGCCAGCAGTTTCCAGTCCTTAGAGCAGTTCTTC CASSFQSLEQFF
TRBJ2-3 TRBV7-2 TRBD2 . TGTGCCAGCAGCTTAGGTCGGGGGGGCCGTATAACAGATACGCAGTATTTT CASSLGRGGRITDTQYF
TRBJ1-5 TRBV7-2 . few TGTGCCAGCAGCTTACAGGACTTGGGCAATCAGCCCCAGCATTTT CASSLQDLGNQPQHF
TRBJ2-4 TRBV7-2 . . TGTGCCAGCAGCTTGGCCCCCTTAAGCGGGAAAAACATTCAGTACTTC CASSLAPLSGKNIQYF
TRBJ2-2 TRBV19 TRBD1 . TGTGCCAGTAGGGACAGGCGGGCCGGGGAGCTGTTTTTT CASRDRRAGELFF
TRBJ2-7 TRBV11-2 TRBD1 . TGTGCCAGCAGCCCCGACAGGGGGCTGTCCTACGAGCAGTACTTC CASSPDRGLSYEQYF
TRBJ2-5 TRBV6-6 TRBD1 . TGTGCCAGCAGGAGCACAGGGGATCGCGAGACCCAGTACTTC CASRSTGDRETQYF
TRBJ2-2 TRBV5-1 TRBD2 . TGCGCCAGCCGCCTCCAAGGGACTACGGGCACCGGGGAGCTGTTTTTT CASRLQGTTGTGELFF
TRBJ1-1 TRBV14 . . TGTGCCAGCAGCCAAATAGGGGGAATTGAAGCTTTCTTT CASSQIGGIEAFF
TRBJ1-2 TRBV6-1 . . TGTGCCAGCAGTGCGACGGGACTACCTCTTTCCTTTGGCTACACCTTC CASSATGLPLSFGYTF
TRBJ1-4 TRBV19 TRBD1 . TGTGCCAGTAGCACCGGGACAGGCTTAACTAATGAAAAACTGTTTTTT CASSTGTGLTNEKLFF
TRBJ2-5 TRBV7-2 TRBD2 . TGTGCCAGCAGCTTATGGGCGGGGGGGGAGACCCAGTACTTC CASSLWAGGETQYF
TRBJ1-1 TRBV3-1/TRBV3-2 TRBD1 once TGTGCCAGCAGCCCCCGACAGGGCCTTGAAGCTTTCTTT CASSPRQGLEAFF
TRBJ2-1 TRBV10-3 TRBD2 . TGTGCCATCAGTGTATCTTCTAGCGGTTTCTCCTACAATGAGCAGTTCTTC CAISVSSSGFSYNEQFF
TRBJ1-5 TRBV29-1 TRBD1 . TGCAGCGTTGGACAGGGGAGCAATCAGCCCCAGCATTTT CSVGQGSNQPQHF
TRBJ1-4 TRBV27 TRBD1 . TGTGCCAGCAGTTCGTGGGACAGGGGAGACGAAAAACTGTTTTTT CASSSWDRGDEKLFF
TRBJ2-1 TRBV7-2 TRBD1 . TGTGCCAGCAGCTTAGAGGGGGCCTCCAAAAATGAGCAGTTCTTC CASSLEGASKNEQFF
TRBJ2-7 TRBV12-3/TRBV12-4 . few TGTGCCAGCAGTTTAGTAGAGGGCTACGAGCAGTACTTC CASSLVEGYEQYF
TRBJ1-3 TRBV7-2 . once TGTGCCAGCAGCTTAGCGCAACGCAGGGGAGACACCATATATTTT CASSLAQRRGDTIYF
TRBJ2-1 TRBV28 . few TGTGCCAGCAGTAAATCCGGTCGGGAGAATGAGCAGTTCTTC CASSKSGRENEQFF
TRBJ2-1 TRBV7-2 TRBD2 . TGTGCCAGCAGCTTATCGGGACTAGTGAATGAGCAGTTCTTC CASSLSGLVNEQFF